This T cell receptor beta chain was sequenced in a study of cytomegalovirus exposure and HLA in healthy donors. Study-level points and caveats: Specific recognition of CMV antigens was confirmed in vitro for a few chains (all CMV-associated). One cluster of highly shared sequence variants probably arose as a sequencing artifact.

The V gene lost 3 bases and the J gene lost 1 base, with 11 bases spanning the gap. The CDR3 totals 15 residues. CDR1 SEHNR and CDR2 FQNEAQ come from the germline V gene (reference sequence). A note on this clone: The antigen remains undetermined.

This PCR relied on a set of 60 Vbeta primers and 13 Jbeta primers. Original handling: A later analysis tallied some 80 million unique TCR beta chains, 9 million to 12 million of them shared. Method: immunoSEQ multiplex PCR; TCRdb's copy keeps in-frame clones and lacks some. The D gene and trimming were derived from the DNA, and the V and J assignments and clone size from that table. The sample shows 85,000 to 100,000 clones, 64% of them seen only once. Material for sequencing was PBMCs. The sequence derives from a man aged 60 to 75 in good health and CMV-seronegative. The chain uses TRBV7-9 and TRBJ2-3; D perhaps matches TRBD2 (6 bases). CDR3 region: CASSLAGTGTDTQYF. For the CDR3, the DNA is TGTGCCAGCAGCTTGGCGGGGACTGGCACAGATACGCAGTATTTT.